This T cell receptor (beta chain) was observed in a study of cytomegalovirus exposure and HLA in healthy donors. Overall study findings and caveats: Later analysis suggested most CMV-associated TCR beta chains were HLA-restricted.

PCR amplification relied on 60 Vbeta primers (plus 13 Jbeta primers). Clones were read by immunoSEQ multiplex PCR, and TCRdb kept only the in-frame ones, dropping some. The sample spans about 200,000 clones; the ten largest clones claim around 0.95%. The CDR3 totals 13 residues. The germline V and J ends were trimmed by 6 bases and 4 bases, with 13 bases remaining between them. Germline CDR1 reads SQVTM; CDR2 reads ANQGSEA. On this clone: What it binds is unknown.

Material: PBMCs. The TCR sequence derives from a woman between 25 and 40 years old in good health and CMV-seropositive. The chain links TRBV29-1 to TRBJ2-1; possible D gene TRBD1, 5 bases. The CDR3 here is CSVRDSKYNEQFF. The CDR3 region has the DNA TGCAGCGTAAGAGACAGCAAGTACAATGAGCAGTTCTTC.